A selection of T cell receptor beta chains follows, all from one sample in a study of response to subunit inactivated influenza vaccine. A single record per CDR3 protein comes from TCRdb applying MiXCR to the RT-PCR reads. The sample records some 500,000 distinct CDR3 sequences, approximately 24% being singletons. The source material was CD4+ T cells sorted from PBMCs, sampled approximately 5 days after vaccination. These receptors were collected from a man between 50 and 59 years old who received an inactivated influenza vaccine. Each CDR3 is given with its conserved first and last residue. Fields, in order: V gene, clone size, D gene, J gene, CDR3 DNA, CDR3 protein. The D gene is left open where the match is weak. Rows may omit the clone size; those that give it use once, few, many or a size class.

v_gene: TRBV6-1
abundance: NA
d_gene: TRBD1
j_gene: TRBJ1-3
CDR3nt: TGTGCCAGCGACAGGGGGTCAATCTCTGGAAACACCATATATTTT
CDR3aa: CASDRGSISGNTIYF

v_gene: TRBV9
abundance: NA
d_gene: NA
j_gene: TRBJ2-2
CDR3nt: TGTGCCAGCAGCGTGAGGGGAGGCGGAAGGAACACCGGGGAGCTGTTTTTT
CDR3aa: CASSVRGGGRNTGELFF

v_gene: TRBV7-9
abundance: NA
d_gene: NA
j_gene: TRBJ1-1
CDR3nt: TGTGCCAGCAGCTTAGACGGTTTCGCTGAAGCTTTCTTT
CDR3aa: CASSLDGFAEAFF

v_gene: TRBV5-1
abundance: NA
d_gene: NA
j_gene: TRBJ2-1
CDR3nt: TGCGCCAGCAAGGGGAACGACTACAATGAGCAGTTCTTC
CDR3aa: CASKGNDYNEQFF

v_gene: TRBV24-1
abundance: many
d_gene: TRBD1
j_gene: TRBJ2-1
CDR3nt: TGTGCCACCAGTGATCCGGGGGACAGGGGTTACAATGAGCAGTTCTTC
CDR3aa: CATSDPGDRGYNEQFF

v_gene: TRBV15
abundance: NA
d_gene: NA
j_gene: TRBJ2-4
CDR3nt: TGTGCCACCAGCAGAGATTCATGGTCGGACAAAAACATTCAGTACTTC
CDR3aa: CATSRDSWSDKNIQYF

v_gene: TRBV4-2
abundance: once
d_gene: NA
j_gene: TRBJ2-3
CDR3nt: TGTGCCAGCAGCCAAGCAACTAGGGGAACCACAGATACGCAGTATTTT
CDR3aa: CASSQATRGTTDTQYF

v_gene: TRBV27
abundance: few
d_gene: TRBD2
j_gene: TRBJ2-1
CDR3nt: TGTGCCAGCAGTTTAGAACTAGCGCCTTACAATGAGCAGTTCTTC
CDR3aa: CASSLELAPYNEQFF

v_gene: TRBV5-1
abundance: few
d_gene: NA
j_gene: TRBJ2-5
CDR3nt: TGCGCCAGCAGCTTGGAAGGGTTAGCCGAGACCCAGTACTTC
CDR3aa: CASSLEGLAETQYF

v_gene: TRBV7-2
abundance: few
d_gene: NA
j_gene: TRBJ1-5
CDR3nt: TGTGCCAGCAGCCCCCGGGGAGGGTTGACCAATCAGCCCCAGCATTTT
CDR3aa: CASSPRGGLTNQPQHF

v_gene: TRBV7-2
abundance: few
d_gene: TRBD2
j_gene: TRBJ2-5
CDR3nt: TGTGCCAGCAGCGTAACTAGCGGGGCCTCCCAAGAGACCCAGTACTTC
CDR3aa: CASSVTSGASQETQYF